The rows below give T cell receptor beta chains drawn from one sample of a study of beta chain features in type 1 diabetes. Measured with immunoSEQ multiplex PCR; TCRdb has only the in-frame clones, and not every one. The table has some 140,000 clones, about a tenth seen once. The sample taken for sequencing was central memory CD4+ T cells from blood. The source of these receptors is a man younger than 35 in good health. Both conserved end residues are part of each CDR3. Fields, in order: CDR3 DNA, CDR3 protein, V gene, J gene, clone size, D gene. A D gene is named only where the DNA matches it firmly. Clone size appears in some rows only: once, few, many, or a class for an expanded clone.

CDR3 DNA: TGTGCCAGCAGCAAAGCGCGGGCAGAGGATGGAAACACCATATATTTT; CDR3 protein: CASSKARAEDGNTIYF; V gene: TRBV21-1; J gene: TRBJ1-3; clone size: NA; D gene: NA
CDR3 DNA: TGTGCCAGCAGACTCAGCGGTTCCTACAATGAGCAGTTCTTC; CDR3 protein: CASRLSGSYNEQFF; V gene: TRBV4-2; J gene: TRBJ2-1; clone size: few; D gene: NA
CDR3 DNA: TGTGCCAGCTCACCACAGGGGTTGGATCAGCCCCAGCATTTT; CDR3 protein: CASSPQGLDQPQHF; V gene: TRBV18; J gene: TRBJ1-5; clone size: NA; D gene: NA
CDR3 DNA: TGTGCCAGCAGCGCACCGGGGCGGGGGCCGCTTGATGGGCAGTATTTT; CDR3 protein: CASSAPGRGPLDGQYF; V gene: TRBV5-4; J gene: TRBJ2-3; clone size: NA; D gene: NA
CDR3 DNA: TGCGCCAGCAGCTCGACAGGGGGCACTGAAGCTTTCTTT; CDR3 protein: CASSSTGGTEAFF; V gene: TRBV4-3; J gene: TRBJ1-1; clone size: NA; D gene: TRBD1
CDR3 DNA: TGTGCCAGCAGCTTAGAGGCGTGGGGGACTAGCGACAATGAGCAGTTCTTC; CDR3 protein: CASSLEAWGTSDNEQFF; V gene: TRBV7-8; J gene: TRBJ2-1; clone size: few; D gene: TRBD2
CDR3 DNA: TGTGCCAGCAGCCCAAAGACTAGCCCGATCGGGGAGCTGTTTTTT; CDR3 protein: CASSPKTSPIGELFF; V gene: TRBV5-4; J gene: TRBJ2-2; clone size: NA; D gene: TRBD2
CDR3 DNA: TGTGCCAGCAGCTTAGGCTGGCAGTTAAACTATGGCTACACCTTC; CDR3 protein: CASSLGWQLNYGYTF; V gene: TRBV7-8; J gene: TRBJ1-2; clone size: NA; D gene: NA
CDR3 DNA: TGTGCCAGCTCACCACTCTCAGGGGCTTCGGCCAAAAACATTCAGTACTTC; CDR3 protein: CASSPLSGASAKNIQYF; V gene: TRBV18; J gene: TRBJ2-4; clone size: many; D gene: NA
CDR3 DNA: TGTGCCAGCAGCTTAGTCGGGACAGGGGGAAACAGTGAGCAGTTCTTC; CDR3 protein: CASSLVGTGGNSEQFF; V gene: TRBV7-6; J gene: TRBJ2-1; clone size: few; D gene: TRBD1
CDR3 DNA: TGTGCCTGGAGTGTACCCCCCCAGGCGCTCTACGAGCAGTACTTC; CDR3 protein: CAWSVPPQALYEQYF; V gene: TRBV30; J gene: TRBJ2-7; clone size: NA; D gene: NA
CDR3 DNA: TGTGCCAGCAGGTACCCGGGACAGGGCTTTGTGGCCCAGTACTTC; CDR3 protein: CASRYPGQGFVAQYF; V gene: TRBV7-8; J gene: TRBJ2-5; clone size: NA; D gene: TRBD1
CDR3 DNA: TGTGCCAGCAGATCGGGACAGGGGAATGAAAAACTGTTTTTT; CDR3 protein: CASRSGQGNEKLFF; V gene: TRBV7-2; J gene: TRBJ1-4; clone size: NA; D gene: TRBD1
CDR3 DNA: TGTGCCAGCAGTTTAAGCGGGGGTGCGACCTACGAGCAGTACTTC; CDR3 protein: CASSLSGGATYEQYF; V gene: TRBV6-5; J gene: TRBJ2-7; clone size: NA; D gene: TRBD2
CDR3 DNA: TGCAGTGCGGGACAGGGGGGCTACACCTTC; CDR3 protein: CSAGQGGYTF; V gene: TRBV20-1; J gene: TRBJ1-2; clone size: NA; D gene: TRBD1